This T cell receptor (beta chain) comes out of a study of blood T cells in healthy people across ages. This clonotype was observed at least ten times. Its target is unknown. Study-wide results and caveats: More naive CD4+ cells and higher diversity were found in long-lived than in aged donors.

The ends were cut back, 3 bases at V and 5 bases at J, with 14 bases in the middle. This CDR3 is 14 amino acids long. A second 7 to 11 cycle PCR used barcoded and J-beta primers. TCRdb passed the 5' RACE reads through MiXCR, listing each CDR3 protein once. In the table there are 1.5 million to 2 million distinct CDR3 sequences, 28% of which are singletons. Sequencing was performed on blood. This receptor was identified in a woman in her thirties in good health. This chain links TRBV12-3 or TRBV12-4 with TRBJ2-7; a weak D match, TRBD2 (6 bases). CDR3 residues: CASSFGGFGDEQYF. CDR3 nucleotide sequence: TGTGCCAGCAGTTTTGGAGGGTTCGGCGACGAGCAGTACTTC.